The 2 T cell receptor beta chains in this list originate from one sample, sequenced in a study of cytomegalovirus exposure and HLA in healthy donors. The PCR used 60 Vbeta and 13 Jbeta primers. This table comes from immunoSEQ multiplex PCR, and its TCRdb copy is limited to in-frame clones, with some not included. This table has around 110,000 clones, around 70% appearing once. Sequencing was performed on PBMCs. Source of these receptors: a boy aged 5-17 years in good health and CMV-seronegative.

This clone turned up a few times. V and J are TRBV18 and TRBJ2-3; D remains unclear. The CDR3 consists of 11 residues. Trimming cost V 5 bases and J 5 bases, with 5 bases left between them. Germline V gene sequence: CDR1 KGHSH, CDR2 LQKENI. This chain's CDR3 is CASSSLDTQYF. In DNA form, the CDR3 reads TGTGCCAGCTCATCCCTAGATACGCAGTATTTT.

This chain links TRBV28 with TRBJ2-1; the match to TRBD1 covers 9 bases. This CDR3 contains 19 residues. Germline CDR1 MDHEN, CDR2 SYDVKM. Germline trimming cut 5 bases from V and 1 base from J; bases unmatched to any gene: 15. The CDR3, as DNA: TGTGCCAGCAGTCTGTACACCCAGGGACAGGGTTTATCCTACAATGAGCAGTTCTTC. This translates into CASSLYTQGQGLSYNEQFF. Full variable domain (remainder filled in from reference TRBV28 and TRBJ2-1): DVKVTQSSRYLVKRTGEKVFLECVQDMDHENMFWYRQDPGLGLRLIYFSYDVKMKEKGDIPEGYSVSREKKERFSLILESASTNQTSMYLCASSLYTQGQGLSYNEQFFGPGTRLTVL.